Detailed here is one T cell receptor (beta chain). Terminally differentiated effector memory CD45RA+ cells were excluded from the naive CD8 cells, which were CD45RO-negative and positively selected for CCR7. The sample comes from a study of shared clonotypes between healthy human individuals. Assay: immunoSEQ multiplex PCR; the TCRdb copy retains only in-frame clones and omits some. The table lists hundreds of thousands of clones, 85% to 95% of them singletons. In germline, CDR1 is SGDLS, CDR2 YYNGEE. This CDR3 contains 16 residues. V lost 0 bases to trimming and J lost 3 bases, with 14 bases between them.

Sequencing input: naive CD8+ T cells sorted from blood. The V call is TRBV9, the J call TRBJ2-3; D may be TRBD1 or TRBD2 (6 bases each). The clonotype was recovered from a man aged 30-40 years in good health. The CDR3 coding sequence is TGTGCCAGCAGCGTAGAGGGGGGCTCGGTAACAGATACGCAGTATTTT. It translates to CASSVEGGSVTDTQYF.